This T cell receptor beta chain was documented in a study of cytomegalovirus exposure and HLA in healthy donors. Findings and limits, study-wide: There were some public TCRs occurring in many donors, but most TCR sequences were rare.

Losses at the gene ends were 1 base for V and 1 base for J; bases not matched to a gene: 6. The germline V gene has CDR1 SGDLS and CDR2 YYNGEE. The CDR3 sequence is 16 residues long. This clone was detected once. The antigen remains undetermined. Sequencing used immunoSEQ multiplex PCR; TCRdb keeps in-frame clones, though not all of them. The profile shows roughly 70,000 clones, 94% of them singletons. The validation cohort, a group of around 130 subjects, included the donors and was separate from the roughly 620-subject first cohort. Sequenced material: PBMCs. The clonotype was recovered from a man aged 18 to 29 in good health and CMV-seropositive. This chain links TRBV9 with TRBJ2-5; 8 bases are shared with TRBD2. The CDR3 spells CASSVQGGRSQETQYF. The CDR3 DNA sequence: TGTGCCAGCAGCGTACAAGGCGGGAGGTCCCAAGAGACCCAGTACTTC.